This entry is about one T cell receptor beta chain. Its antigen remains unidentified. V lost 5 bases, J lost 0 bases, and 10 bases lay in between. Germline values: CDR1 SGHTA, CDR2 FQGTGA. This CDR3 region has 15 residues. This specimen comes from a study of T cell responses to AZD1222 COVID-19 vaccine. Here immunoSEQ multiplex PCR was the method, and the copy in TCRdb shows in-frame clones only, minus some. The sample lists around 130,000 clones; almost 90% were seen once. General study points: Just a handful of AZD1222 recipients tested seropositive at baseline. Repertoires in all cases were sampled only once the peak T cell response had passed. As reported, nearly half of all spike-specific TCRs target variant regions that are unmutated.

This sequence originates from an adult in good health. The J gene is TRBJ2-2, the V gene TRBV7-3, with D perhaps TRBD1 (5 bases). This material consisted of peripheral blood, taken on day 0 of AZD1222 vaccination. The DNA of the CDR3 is TGTGCCAGCAGCACGCAAGGGGCGAACACCGGGGAGCTGTTTTTT. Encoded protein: CASSTQGANTGELFF.